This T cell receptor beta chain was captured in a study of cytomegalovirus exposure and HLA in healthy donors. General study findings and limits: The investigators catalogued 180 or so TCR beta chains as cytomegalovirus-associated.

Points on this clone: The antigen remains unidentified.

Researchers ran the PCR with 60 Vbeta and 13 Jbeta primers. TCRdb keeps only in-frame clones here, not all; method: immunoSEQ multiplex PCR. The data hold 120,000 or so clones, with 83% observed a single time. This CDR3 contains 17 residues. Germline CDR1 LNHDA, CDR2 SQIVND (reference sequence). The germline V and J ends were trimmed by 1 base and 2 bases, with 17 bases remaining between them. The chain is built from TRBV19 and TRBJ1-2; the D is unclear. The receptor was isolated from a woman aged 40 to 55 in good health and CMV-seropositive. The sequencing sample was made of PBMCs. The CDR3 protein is CASSIVGGTPANYGYTF. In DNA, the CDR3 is TGTGCCAGTAGTATAGTCGGAGGAACACCGGCGAACTATGGCTACACCTTC.